The table lists the clone carrying this T cell receptor beta chain with many counts. There are 15 residues in the CDR3. Germline V gives CDR1 KGHSH, CDR2 LQKENI. The J segment lost 12 bases and the V segment lost 3 bases, leaving 14 bases of the junction unmatched. These data are taken from a study of T cells after posttransplantation cyclophosphamide. A marrow graft followed busulfan-fludarabine conditioning, with cyclophosphamide on days +3 and +4. Data came from immunoSEQ multiplex PCR; TCRdb stores just in-frame clones and leaves some out. The sample presents under 15,000 clones, none singletons. The source of this sequence is a female patient between 35 and 55 years old who received an allogeneic stem cell transplant from a related donor, was CMV-positive, and had acute GVHD only. Some of the T cells might come from the graft donor. Sequencing used PBMCs, obtained after allogeneic stem cell transplant with posttransplant cyclophosphamide. The chain employs TRBV18 and TRBJ2-5, with 9 bases identical to TRBD2. The CDR3 bases are TGTGCCAGCTCACCGTCTTCTTGGACTAGCGACCAAAAGTACTTC. Translating gives CASSPSSWTSDQKYF.